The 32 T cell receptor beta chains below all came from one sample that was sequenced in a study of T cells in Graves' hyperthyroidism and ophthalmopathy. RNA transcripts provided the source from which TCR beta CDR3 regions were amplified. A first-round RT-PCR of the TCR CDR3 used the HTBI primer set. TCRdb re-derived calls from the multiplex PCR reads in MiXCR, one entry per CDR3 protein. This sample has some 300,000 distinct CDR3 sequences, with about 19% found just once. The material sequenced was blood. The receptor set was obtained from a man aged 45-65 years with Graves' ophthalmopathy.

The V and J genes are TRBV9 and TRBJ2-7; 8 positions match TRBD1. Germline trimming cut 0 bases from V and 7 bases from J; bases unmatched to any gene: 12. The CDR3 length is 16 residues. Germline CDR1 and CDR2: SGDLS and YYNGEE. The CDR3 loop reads CASSVAVGQGSGEQYF. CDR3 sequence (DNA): TGTGCCAGCAGCGTAGCTGTAGGACAGGGATCGGGGGAGCAGTACTTC. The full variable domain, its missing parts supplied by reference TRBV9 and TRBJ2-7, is DSGVTQTPKHLITATGQRVTLRCSPRSGDLSVYWYQQSLDQGLQFLIQYYNGEERAKGNILERFSAQQFPDLHSELNLSSLELGDSALYFCASSVAVGQGSGEQYFGPGTRLTVT.

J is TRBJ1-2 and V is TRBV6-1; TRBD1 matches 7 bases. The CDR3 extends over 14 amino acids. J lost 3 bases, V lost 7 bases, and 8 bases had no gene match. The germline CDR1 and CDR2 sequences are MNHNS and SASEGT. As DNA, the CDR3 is TGTGCCAGCATGAACAGGGGCGGGCACTATGGCTACACCTTC. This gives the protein CASMNRGGHYGYTF.

The CDR3 nucleotides read TGTGCCAGCAGTCAAGAGGGACTAGCGGTCACAGATACGCAGTATTTT. Translation gives CASSQEGLAVTDTQYF. This chain links TRBV7-3 with TRBJ2-3; 11 bases map to TRBD2. In germline, CDR1 is SGHTA, CDR2 FQGTGA. The ends lost 6 bases at V and 2 bases at J; junction bases unmatched: 7. CDR3 length: 16 residues. Based on the CDR3 plus reference TRBV7-3 and TRBJ2-3, the full variable domain is GAGVSQTPSNKVTEKGKYVELRCDPISGHTALYWYRQSLGQGPEFLIYFQGTGAADDSGLPNDRFFAVRPEGSVSTLKIQRTERGDSAVYLCASSQEGLAVTDTQYFGPGTRLTVL.

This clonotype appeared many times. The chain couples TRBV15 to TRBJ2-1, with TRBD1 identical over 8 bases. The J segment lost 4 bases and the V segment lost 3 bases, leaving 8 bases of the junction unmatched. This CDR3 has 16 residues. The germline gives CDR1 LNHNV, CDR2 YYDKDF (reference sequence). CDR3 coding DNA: TGTGCCACCAGCAGCCCCGGACAGGGTTGGTACAATGAGCAGTTCTTC. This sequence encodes CATSSPGQGWYNEQFF.

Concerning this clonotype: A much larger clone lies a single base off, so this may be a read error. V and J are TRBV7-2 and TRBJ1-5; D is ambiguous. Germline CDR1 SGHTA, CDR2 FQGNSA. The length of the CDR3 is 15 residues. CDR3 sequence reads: CPSSLVRTSNQPQHF. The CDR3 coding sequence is TGTCCCAGCAGCTTAGTTCGCACTAGCAATCAGCCCCAGCATTTT.

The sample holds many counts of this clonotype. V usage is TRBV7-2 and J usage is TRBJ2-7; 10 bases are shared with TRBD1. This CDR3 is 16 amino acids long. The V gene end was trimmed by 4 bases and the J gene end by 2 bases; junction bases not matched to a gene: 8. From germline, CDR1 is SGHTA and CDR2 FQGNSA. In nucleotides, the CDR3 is TGTGCCAGCAGCTCCGCCGGGACAGGGGTCCCCTACGAGCAGTACTTC. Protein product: CASSSAGTGVPYEQYF. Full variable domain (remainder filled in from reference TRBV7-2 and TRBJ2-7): GAGVSQSPSNKVTEKGKDVELRCDPISGHTALYWYRQSLGQGLEFLIYFQGNSAPDKSGLPSDRFSAERTGGSVSTLTIQRTQQEDSAVYLCASSSAGTGVPYEQYFGPGTRLTVT.

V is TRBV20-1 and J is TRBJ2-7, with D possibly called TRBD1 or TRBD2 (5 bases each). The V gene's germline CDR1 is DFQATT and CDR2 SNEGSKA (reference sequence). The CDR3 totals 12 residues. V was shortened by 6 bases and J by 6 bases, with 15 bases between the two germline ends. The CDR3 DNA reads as TGCAGTGCGGGGGACGGGGTTGGCGAGCAGTACTTC. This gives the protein CSAGDGVGEQYF.

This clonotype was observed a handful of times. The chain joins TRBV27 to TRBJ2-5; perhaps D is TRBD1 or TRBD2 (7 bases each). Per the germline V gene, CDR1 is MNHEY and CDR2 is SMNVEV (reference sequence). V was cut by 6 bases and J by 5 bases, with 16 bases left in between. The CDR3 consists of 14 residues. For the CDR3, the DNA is TGTGCCAGCAGATCCTCAGGGGGAGGGGAGACCCAGTACTTC. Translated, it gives CASRSSGGGETQYF.

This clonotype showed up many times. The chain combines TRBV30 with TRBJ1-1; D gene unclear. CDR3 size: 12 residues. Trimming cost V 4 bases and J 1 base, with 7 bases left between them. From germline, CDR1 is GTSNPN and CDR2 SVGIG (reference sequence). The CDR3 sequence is CAWIRTNTEAFF. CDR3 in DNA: TGTGCCTGGATTAGGACGAACACTGAAGCTTTCTTT.

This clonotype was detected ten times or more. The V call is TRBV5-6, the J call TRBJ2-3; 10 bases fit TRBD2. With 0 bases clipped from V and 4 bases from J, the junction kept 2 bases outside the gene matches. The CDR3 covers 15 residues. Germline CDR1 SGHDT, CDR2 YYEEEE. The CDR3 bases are TGTGCCAGCAGCTTGGGAGCGGGAGGGGCAGATACGCAGTATTTT. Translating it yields CASSLGAGGADTQYF.

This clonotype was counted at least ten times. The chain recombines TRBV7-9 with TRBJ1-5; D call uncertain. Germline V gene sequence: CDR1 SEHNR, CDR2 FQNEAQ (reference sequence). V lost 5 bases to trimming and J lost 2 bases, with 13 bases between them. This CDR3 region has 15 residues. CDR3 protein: CASSTVGMGNQPQHF. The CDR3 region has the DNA TGTGCCAGCAGCACGGTGGGGATGGGCAATCAGCCCCAGCATTTT.

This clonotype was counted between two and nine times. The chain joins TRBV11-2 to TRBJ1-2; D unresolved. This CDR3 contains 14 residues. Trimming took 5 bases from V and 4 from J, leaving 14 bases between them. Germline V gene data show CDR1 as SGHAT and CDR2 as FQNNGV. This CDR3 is CASSPDQRFYGYTF. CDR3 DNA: TGTGCCAGCAGCCCCGACCAGAGATTCTATGGCTACACCTTC. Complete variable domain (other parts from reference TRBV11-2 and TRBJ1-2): EAGVAQSPRYKIIEKRQSVAFWCNPISGHATLYWYQQILGQGPKLLIQFQNNGVVDDSQLPKDRFSAERLKGVDSTLKIQPAKLEDSAVYLCASSPDQRFYGYTFGSGTRLTVV.

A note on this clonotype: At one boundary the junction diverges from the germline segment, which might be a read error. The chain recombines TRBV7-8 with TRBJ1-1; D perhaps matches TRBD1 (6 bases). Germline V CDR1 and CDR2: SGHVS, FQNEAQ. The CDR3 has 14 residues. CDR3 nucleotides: TGTGCCGGCAGCTTAGGTGGGGGGGGGGCAAGGGCTTTCTTT. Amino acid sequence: CAGSLGGGGARAFF.

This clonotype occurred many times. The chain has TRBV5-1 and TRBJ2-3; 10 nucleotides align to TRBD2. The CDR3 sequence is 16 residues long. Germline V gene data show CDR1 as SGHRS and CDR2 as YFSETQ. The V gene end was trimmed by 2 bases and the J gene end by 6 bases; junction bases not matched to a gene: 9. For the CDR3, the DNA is TGCGCCAGCAGCTTTTCTAGCGGGAGTCTCATGGATACGCAGTATTTT. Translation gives CASSFSSGSLMDTQYF. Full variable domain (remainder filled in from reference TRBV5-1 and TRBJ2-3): KAGVTQTPRYLIKTRGQQVTLSCSPISGHRSVSWYQQTPGQGLQFLFEYFSETQRNKGNFPGRFSGRQFSNSRSEMNVSTLELGDSALYLCASSFSSGSLMDTQYFGPGTRLTVL.

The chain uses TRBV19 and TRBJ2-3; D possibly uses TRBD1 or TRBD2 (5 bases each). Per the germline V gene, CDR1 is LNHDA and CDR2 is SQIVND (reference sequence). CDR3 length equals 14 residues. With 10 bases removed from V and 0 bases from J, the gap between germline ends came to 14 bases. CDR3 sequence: CATGRGASTDTQYF. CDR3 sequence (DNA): TGTGCCACGGGGCGAGGTGCTAGCACAGATACGCAGTATTTT.

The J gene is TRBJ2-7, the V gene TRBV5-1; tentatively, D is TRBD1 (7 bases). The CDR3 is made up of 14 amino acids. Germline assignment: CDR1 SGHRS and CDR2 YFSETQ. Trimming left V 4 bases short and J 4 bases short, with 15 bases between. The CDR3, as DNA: TGCGCCAGCAGCGGAGGGGGCACGGGATACGAGCAGTACTTC. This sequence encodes CASSGGGTGYEQYF.

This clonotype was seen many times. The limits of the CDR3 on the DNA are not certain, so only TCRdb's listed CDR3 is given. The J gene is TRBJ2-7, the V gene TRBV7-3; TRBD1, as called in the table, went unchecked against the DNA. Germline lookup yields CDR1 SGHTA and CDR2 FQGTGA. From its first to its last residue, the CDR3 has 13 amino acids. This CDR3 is CASSFGQGSEQYF.

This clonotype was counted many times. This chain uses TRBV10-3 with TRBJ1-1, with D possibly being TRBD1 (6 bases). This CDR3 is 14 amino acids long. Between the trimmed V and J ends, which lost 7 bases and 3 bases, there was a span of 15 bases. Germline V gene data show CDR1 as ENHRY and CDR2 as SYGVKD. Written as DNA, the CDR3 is TGTGCCATCAAATTCACAGGGAGGGACACTGAAGCTTTCTTT. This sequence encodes CAIKFTGRDTEAFF.

CDR3 region: CASSQGGLAGSFYEQYF. For the CDR3, the DNA is TGTGCCAGCAGCCAAGGGGGACTAGCGGGATCATTCTACGAGCAGTACTTC. This chain links TRBV3-1 with TRBJ2-7, with 13 positions matching TRBD2. The CDR3 has 17 amino acids. J gave up 3 bases and V 1 base, and 6 bases lay outside the gene matches. CDR1 is LGHDT and CDR2 is YNNKEL in the germline V gene (reference sequence).

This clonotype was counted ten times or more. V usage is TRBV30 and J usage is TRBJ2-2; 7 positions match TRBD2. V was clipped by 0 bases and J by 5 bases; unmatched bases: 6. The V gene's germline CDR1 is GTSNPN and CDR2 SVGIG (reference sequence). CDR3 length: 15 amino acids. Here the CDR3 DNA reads TGTGCCTGGAGTGTGGCGGGAGTGGGTACCGGGGAGCTGTTTTTT. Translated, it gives CAWSVAGVGTGELFF. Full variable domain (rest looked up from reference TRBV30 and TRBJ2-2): SQTIHQWPATLVQPVGSPLSLECTVEGTSNPNLYWYRQAAGRGLQLLFYSVGIGQISSEVPQNLSASRPQDRQFILSSKKLLLSDSGFYLCAWSVAGVGTGELFFGEGSRLTVL.

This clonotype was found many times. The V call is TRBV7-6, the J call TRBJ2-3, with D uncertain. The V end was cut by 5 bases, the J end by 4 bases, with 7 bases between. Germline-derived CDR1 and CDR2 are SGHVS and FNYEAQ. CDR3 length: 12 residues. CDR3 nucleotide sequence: TGTGCCAGCAGCGCGACCCCAGATACGCAGTATTTT. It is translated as CASSATPDTQYF.

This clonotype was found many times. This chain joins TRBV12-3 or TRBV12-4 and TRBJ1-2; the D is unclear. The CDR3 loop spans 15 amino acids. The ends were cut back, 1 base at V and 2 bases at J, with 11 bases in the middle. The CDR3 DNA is TGTGCCAGCAGTTTAGGGGCAGGATCAAACTATGGCTACACCTTC. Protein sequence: CASSLGAGSNYGYTF.

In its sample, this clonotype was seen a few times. CDR3: CASSLASKSTSEQFF. Written as DNA, the CDR3 is TGCGCCAGCAGCTTGGCTAGCAAGAGCACAAGTGAGCAGTTCTTC. This rearrangement joins TRBV5-1 to TRBJ2-1, with D possibly matching TRBD2 (5 bases). V was pared by 0 bases and J by 9 bases, with 16 bases between. The CDR3 totals 15 residues. The V gene's germline CDR1 is SGHRS and CDR2 YFSETQ.

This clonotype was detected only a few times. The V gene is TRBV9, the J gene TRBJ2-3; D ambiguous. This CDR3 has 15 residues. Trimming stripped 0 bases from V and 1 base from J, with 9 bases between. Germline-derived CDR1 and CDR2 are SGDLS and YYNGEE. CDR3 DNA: TGTGCCAGCAGCGTAGGTGGGGTTCGCACAGATACGCAGTATTTT. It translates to CASSVGGVRTDTQYF. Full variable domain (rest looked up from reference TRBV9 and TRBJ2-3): DSGVTQTPKHLITATGQRVTLRCSPRSGDLSVYWYQQSLDQGLQFLIQYYNGEERAKGNILERFSAQQFPDLHSELNLSSLELGDSALYFCASSVGGVRTDTQYFGPGTRLTVL.

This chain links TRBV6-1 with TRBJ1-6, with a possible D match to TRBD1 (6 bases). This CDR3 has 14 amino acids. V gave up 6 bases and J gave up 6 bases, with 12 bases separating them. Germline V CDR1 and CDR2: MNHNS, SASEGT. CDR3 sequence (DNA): TGTGCCAGCAGCCTAAACAGGGTTAATTCACCCCTCCACTTT. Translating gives CASSLNRVNSPLHF.

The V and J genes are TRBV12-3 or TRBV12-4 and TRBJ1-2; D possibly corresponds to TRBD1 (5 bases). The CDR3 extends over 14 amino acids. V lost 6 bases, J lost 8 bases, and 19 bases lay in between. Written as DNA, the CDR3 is TGTGCCAGCAGGGGGGAGACCGTTATCTACGGCTACACCTTC. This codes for CASRGETVIYGYTF.

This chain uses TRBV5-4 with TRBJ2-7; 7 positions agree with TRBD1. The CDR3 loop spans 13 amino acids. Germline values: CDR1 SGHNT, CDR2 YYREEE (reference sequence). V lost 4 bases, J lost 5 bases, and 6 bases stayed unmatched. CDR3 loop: CASSVTGFDEQYF. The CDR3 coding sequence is TGTGCCAGCAGCGTGACAGGGTTCGACGAGCAGTACTTC.

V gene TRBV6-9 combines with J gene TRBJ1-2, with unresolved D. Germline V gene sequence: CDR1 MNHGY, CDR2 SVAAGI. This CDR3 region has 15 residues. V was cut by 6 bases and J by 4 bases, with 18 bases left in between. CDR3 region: CASSYPEVSSYGYTF. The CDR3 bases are TGTGCCAGCAGCTATCCCGAGGTCTCCTCCTATGGCTACACCTTC.

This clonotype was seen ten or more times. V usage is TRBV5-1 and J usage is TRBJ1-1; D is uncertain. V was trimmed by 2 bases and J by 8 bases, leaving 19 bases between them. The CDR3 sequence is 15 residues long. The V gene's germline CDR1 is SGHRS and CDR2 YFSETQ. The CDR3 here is CASSFRSGSRWEAFF. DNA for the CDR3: TGCGCCAGCAGCTTCCGGTCAGGCTCAAGGTGGGAAGCTTTCTTT.

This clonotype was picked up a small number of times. CDR3 loop: CASSIHRARDANQPQHF. The CDR3 nucleotides are TGTGCCAGTAGTATTCACAGGGCACGAGACGCGAATCAGCCCCAGCATTTT. This chain links TRBV19 with TRBJ1-5, with a possible D match to TRBD1 (6 bases). V lost 3 bases, J lost 4 bases, and 19 bases lay in between. Germline V CDR1 and CDR2: LNHDA, SQIVND (reference sequence). The CDR3 consists of 17 residues.

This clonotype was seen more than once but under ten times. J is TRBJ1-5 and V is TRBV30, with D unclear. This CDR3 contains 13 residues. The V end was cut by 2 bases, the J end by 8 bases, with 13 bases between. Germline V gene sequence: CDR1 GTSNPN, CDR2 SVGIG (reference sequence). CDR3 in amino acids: CAWSSGVKEPQHF. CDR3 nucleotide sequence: TGTGCCTGGAGTTCCGGGGTAAAGGAGCCCCAGCATTTT. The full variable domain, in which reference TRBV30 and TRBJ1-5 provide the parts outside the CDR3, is SQTIHQWPATLVQPVGSPLSLECTVEGTSNPNLYWYRQAAGRGLQLLFYSVGIGQISSEVPQNLSASRPQDRQFILSSKKLLLSDSGFYLCAWSSGVKEPQHFGDGTRLSIL.

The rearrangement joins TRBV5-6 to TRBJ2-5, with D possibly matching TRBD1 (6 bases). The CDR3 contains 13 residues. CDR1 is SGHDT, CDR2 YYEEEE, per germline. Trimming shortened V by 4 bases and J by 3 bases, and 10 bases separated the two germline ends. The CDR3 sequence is CASSPRTEETQYF. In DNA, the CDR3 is TGTGCCAGCAGCCCAAGGACAGAAGAGACCCAGTACTTC.